The text below deals with one TCR beta chain. No antigen is known for it. One end of the junction varies from germline; a read error may be responsible. The library was made from cDNA and included unique molecular identifiers. TCRdb re-called the PCR reads through MiXCR, storing one row per CDR3 protein. This repertoire shows hundreds of thousands of distinct CDR3 sequences, roughly 27% found once; its top ten account for 0.5% to 0.6%. This entry belongs to a study of post-analysis software for immune sequencing data. Study-level information: Multiple sclerosis in the patients followed relapsing-remitting, secondary progressive and progressive-relapsing courses. Whole-study results and caveats: Controls showed lower frequencies than patients for five TRBV segments, and TRBV5-6, TRBV5-1 and TRBV20-1 were among these. By F measure, strong co-clustering occurred among samples prepared in the same batch.

The CDR3 spans 21 residues. CDR1 and CDR2 from the germline V gene are DFQATT and SNEGSKA (reference sequence). Sequencing was performed on blood. The TCR was taken from a girl between 10 and 17 years old with multiple sclerosis. The V gene is TRBV20-1, the J gene TRBJ2-6; D is possibly TRBD1 or TRBD2 (5 bases each). This CDR3 reads CSASLNGFGVWERSGANVRTF. The DNA of the CDR3 is TGCAGTGCTAGTTTAAACGGTTTCGGAGTGTGGGAGCGCTCTGGGGCCAACGTCCGGACTTTC.